These T cell receptor beta chains were read from a single sample in a study of CD8 T cells in Susac syndrome. One entry per CDR3 protein, called by TCRdb with MiXCR from the immunoSEQ multiplex PCR reads. The sample contains some 200,000 distinct CDR3 sequences, about 95% of which appear only once. Sequenced material: CD4+ T cells from PBMCs. The receptors were sampled from a human donor in good health. The CDR3 runs from the conserved cysteine through the conserved F or W. Rows may omit the clone size; those that give it use once, few, many or a size class.

clone_size	v_call	j_call	cdr3_aa
.	TRBV5-1	TRBJ2-3	CASSYRDTRTDTQYF
.	TRBV28	TRBJ1-2	CASSPPTDGYTF
.	TRBV6-2/TRBV6-3	TRBJ2-1	CASRHPGLAGSNEQFF
.	TRBV28	TRBJ2-3	CASSLFGDIVHTQYF
.	TRBV4-3	TRBJ2-1	CASSQEKATEQFF
once	TRBV29-1	TRBJ2-7	CSAGADNSYEQYF
.	TRBV3-1	TRBJ2-7	CASSQEASKSYEQYF
.	TRBV3-1	TRBJ2-5	CASSHGGRAYRETQYF
.	TRBV12-3/TRBV12-4	TRBJ2-3	CASSLDPQLQYF
.	TRBV28	TRBJ2-1	CASGTTQMNEQFF
.	TRBV5-1	TRBJ2-3	CASSWRAGEEDTQYF
.	TRBV20-1	TRBJ2-1	CSARDILAGTYNEQFF
.	TRBV15	TRBJ2-7	CATSSDYEQYF
.	TRBV20-1	TRBJ1-5	CSANRDRGFVGNQPQHF
.	TRBV6-1	TRBJ2-7	CASSPRTPVGEQYF
once	TRBV2	TRBJ2-2	CASSEFITGELFF
.	TRBV7-9	TRBJ2-1	CASSLQSDNEQFF
.	TRBV27	TRBJ2-5	CASSRGDIQETQYF
.	TRBV12-3/TRBV12-4	TRBJ1-1	CASGDRGSNTEAFF
.	TRBV20-1	TRBJ2-5	CSAGSRETQYF